These T cell receptor beta chains were read from a single sample in a study of cytomegalovirus exposure and HLA in healthy donors. Using immunoSEQ multiplex PCR, the repertoire was profiled, and TCRdb retains in-frame clones only, with some absent. Of fewer than 200,000 clones listed, 75% to 90% are singletons. The sequenced material came from PBMCs. The origin of the receptors is a girl aged 2 to 9 in good health and CMV-seropositive. CDR3s include the opening cysteine and the closing phenylalanine or tryptophan. The D gene is left open where the match is weak. Some rows have no size entry. The others give once, few or many, or a class for an expanded clone.

NA	15	few	TRBV7-3	TRBJ2-1	TGTGCCAGCAGCTTAGCTGCAGGGGACTACAATGAGCAGTTCTTC	CASSLAAGDYNEQFF
TRBD1	15	NA	TRBV28	TRBJ1-5	TGTGCCAGCAACCGGGGGACAGATAGCAATCAGCCCCAGCATTTT	CASNRGTDSNQPQHF
TRBD2	16	NA	TRBV5-1	TRBJ2-3	TGCGCCAGCAGCCTGGGCGGGAGTCCGATCACAGATACGCAGTATTTT	CASSLGGSPITDTQYF
NA	14	NA	TRBV11-2	TRBJ1-2	TGTGCCAGCAGCTTGGGCATTAGAGACTATGGCTACACCTTC	CASSLGIRDYGYTF
NA	15	few	TRBV29-1	TRBJ2-1	TGCAGCGTTGGAATTGGACAGCGATCCTACAATGAGCAGTTCTTC	CSVGIGQRSYNEQFF
NA	14	NA	TRBV4-1	TRBJ1-5	TGCGCCAGCAGCCAACCCGGGGGGGCTGGCCCCCAGCATTTT	CASSQPGGAGPQHF
TRBD2	16	NA	TRBV5-1	TRBJ2-1	TGCGCCAGCAGCTTGGGCGGGGGGCTCTCCTACAATGAGCAGTTCTTC	CASSLGGGLSYNEQFF
NA	16	NA	TRBV6-6	TRBJ1-5	TGTGCCAGCAGTTACACACATCAGGGATCCAATCAGCCCCAGCATTTT	CASSYTHQGSNQPQHF
TRBD1	15	NA	TRBV30	TRBJ2-5	TGTGCCTGGAGCGGACAGGGTTGGTCGGGAGAGACCCAGTACTTC	CAWSGQGWSGETQYF
TRBD1	17	NA	TRBV9	TRBJ2-2	TGTGCCAGCAGCATTCCCCGGGACAGGACCAACACCGGGGAGCTGTTTTTT	CASSIPRDRTNTGELFF
NA	13	NA	TRBV6-5	TRBJ2-7	TGTGCCAGCAGTAGGGGCCATCTCTACGAGCAGTACTTC	CASSRGHLYEQYF
TRBD2	15	NA	TRBV10-1	TRBJ2-2	TGCGCCAGCAGTGGCACTAGCGGGAATACCGGGGAGCTGTTTTTT	CASSGTSGNTGELFF
NA	14	NA	TRBV19	TRBJ2-3	TGTGCCAGTAGTCTTCAGATGAGCACAGATACGCAGTATTTT	CASSLQMSTDTQYF
NA	16	NA	TRBV5-1	TRBJ2-1	TGCGCCAGCAGCTTATTCCCGGGACAAGATAGGGGTGAGCAGTTCTTC	CASSLFPGQDRGEQFF
TRBD1	15	NA	TRBV7-6	TRBJ2-7	TGTGCCAGCAGCGGAATCCGGGACAGGGTCTACGAGCAGTACTTC	CASSGIRDRVYEQYF
TRBD1	16	NA	TRBV7-2	TRBJ1-1	TGTGCCAGCAGCTTAAGGGACAGGGTTAAGAACACTGAAGCTTTCTTT	CASSLRDRVKNTEAFF
NA	17	NA	TRBV19	TRBJ1-5	TGTGCCAGTAGTATTTCTTCGGGGTTAGGTGGCAATCAGCCCCAGCATTTT	CASSISSGLGGNQPQHF
TRBD1	16	few	TRBV15	TRBJ2-7	TGTGCCACCAGCAGAGGGCGCAGGGGGCTCTTCTACGAGCAGTACTTC	CATSRGRRGLFYEQYF